The text below deals with one T cell receptor (beta chain). The CDR3 spans 15 residues. Trimming stripped 0 bases from V and 2 bases from J, with 11 bases between. CDR1 is MGHRA, CDR2 YSYEKL, per germline. This sample was included in a study of control samples from healthy donors and cancer patients. Using immunoSEQ multiplex PCR, the repertoire was profiled, and TCRdb retains in-frame clones only, with some absent. The sample includes about 85,000 clones, about nine tenths of them seen just once. This clonotype was sampled from a woman aged 18-30 years in good health. The material sequenced was blood. This chain uses TRBV4-1 with TRBJ2-7; maybe TRBD2 (6 bases). The DNA for the CDR3 is TGCGCCAGCAGCCAAGATCCGGCGGGGACCTACGAGCAGTACTTC. It is translated as CASSQDPAGTYEQYF.